Below, 30 T cell receptor beta chains from the same sample are listed, as sequenced in a study of OX40 agonist ivuxolimab in advanced cancers. Measured with immunoSEQ multiplex PCR; TCRdb has only the in-frame clones, and not every one. This table has about 82,000 clones, about 85% appearing once. The sample here was CD4+ or CD8+ T cells sorted from blood, taken in a trial of the OX40 agonist ivuxolimab. The receptor source for this set is an adult with an advanced solid tumor such as melanoma, head and neck, liver or kidney cancer.

This rearrangement joins TRBV18 to TRBJ2-5; a possible D gene is TRBD1 (5 bases). The J call may be faulty, since TRBJ2-7 better matches the DNA end. This CDR3 contains 14 residues. Germline CDR1 KGHSH, CDR2 LQKENI. The CDR3 loop is CASSPNSGLYEQYF. DNA for the CDR3: TGTGCCAGCTCACCAAATTCAGGGCTCTACGAGCAGTACTTC.

The V and J genes are TRBV19 and TRBJ1-1; the match to TRBD1 covers 10 bases. The CDR3 runs to 15 residues. CDR1 is LNHDA and CDR2 is SQIVND in the germline V gene (reference sequence). V was pared by 6 bases and J by 5 bases, with 9 bases of the junction left unmatched. The CDR3 spells CASRPGQGIGTEAFF. CDR3 DNA: TGTGCCAGTAGGCCGGGACAGGGGATTGGTACTGAAGCTTTCTTT.

This chain uses TRBV19 with TRBJ1-4; D not resolved. There are 15 residues in the CDR3. Germline CDR1 is LNHDA and CDR2 is SQIVND (reference sequence). Deletions cut 3 bases from V and 3 bases from J, with 11 bases between. The CDR3 nucleotides are TGTGCCAGTAGTATTTTTCGGACCGCTAATGAAAAACTGTTTTTT. It translates to CASSIFRTANEKLFF.

The V gene is TRBV4-2, the J gene TRBJ1-2; D is possibly TRBD1 (6 bases). V lost 0 bases to trimming and J lost 0 bases, with 11 bases between them. Germline lookup yields CDR1 LGHNA and CDR2 YNFKEQ. This CDR3 region has 16 residues. The CDR3 bases are TGTGCCAGCAGCCAAGATCAGACAGGTACTAACTATGGCTACACCTTC. This gives the protein CASSQDQTGTNYGYTF.

CDR3 region: CASSAGQGRQETQYF. DNA of the CDR3: TGTGCCAGCAGTGCCGGACAGGGAAGACAAGAGACCCAGTACTTC. The chain carries TRBV6-1 and TRBJ2-5, with 8 bases that match TRBD1. V shed 4 bases and J 2 bases; nucleotides not matched to a gene: 6. The CDR3 contains 15 residues. Germline CDR1 MNHNS, CDR2 SASEGT.

Here the CDR3 reads CASSDPLRGYTF. The DNA for the CDR3 is TGTGCCAGCAGTGACCCCTTAAGGGGCTACACCTTC. The gene calls are TRBV25-1 and TRBJ1-2; D remains unclear. The germline V gene has CDR1 MGHDK and CDR2 SYGVNS. CDR3 size: 12 residues. V lost 3 bases and J lost 8, with 10 bases in between.

The rearrangement links TRBV27 to TRBJ1-2; 12 bases fit TRBD1. The trim removed 6 bases at V and 6 bases at J, leaving 11 bases unmatched. CDR1 and CDR2 (germline): MNHEY, SMNVEV (reference sequence). There are 16 residues in the CDR3. The CDR3 coding sequence is TGTGCCAGCAGAGGGGACAGGGGGCGGTTCAGGGATGGCTACACCTTC. Translated: CASRGDRGRFRDGYTF.

V usage is TRBV6-1 and J usage is TRBJ2-3, with TRBD2 matching 7 bases. The CDR3 extends over 15 amino acids. Looked up from germline, CDR1 is MNHNS and CDR2 is SASEGT. The trim removed 4 bases at V and 2 bases at J, leaving 6 bases unmatched. CDR3 sequence reads: CASSGRRGNTDTQYF. For the CDR3, the DNA is TGTGCCAGCAGTGGGCGGCGGGGGAACACAGATACGCAGTATTTT.

This clone has just one count. The chain is built from TRBV5-4 and TRBJ2-5; 8 bases are a match to TRBD2. J was trimmed by 5 bases and V by 1 base; bases with no gene match: 7. The V gene's germline CDR1 is SGHNT and CDR2 YYREEE (reference sequence). This CDR3 comprises 15 residues. This CDR3 is CASSLWRGDMETQYF. CDR3 DNA: TGTGCCAGCAGCTTGTGGCGGGGGGATATGGAGACCCAGTACTTC.

The V and J genes are TRBV2 and TRBJ2-2; the D gene is possibly TRBD1 (7 bases). The CDR3 totals 15 residues. V dropped 2 bases and J dropped 4 bases, with 11 bases sitting between them. Germline V gene lookup returns CDR1 SNHLY and CDR2 FYNNEI. The CDR3 DNA is TGTGCCAGCAGTGAACAGGGGGGTAGCACCGGGGAGCTGTTTTTT. Its protein product is CASSEQGGSTGELFF.

This clone was recorded only once. The chain links TRBV2 to TRBJ2-5, with 8 bases identical to TRBD2. The V gene end was trimmed by 6 bases and the J gene end by 6 bases; junction bases not matched to a gene: 6. The germline V gene encodes CDR1 SNHLY and CDR2 FYNNEI. The CDR3 is made up of 13 amino acids. CDR3 DNA sequence: TGTGCCAGCAGCCCTGGGACTAGTAAGACCCAGTACTTC. Translation gives CASSPGTSKTQYF.

The rearrangement uses TRBV6-1 and TRBJ2-5; weak D call: TRBD2 (6 bases). Germline V gene data show CDR1 as MNHNS and CDR2 as SASEGT. V lost 9 bases and J 5 bases, leaving 19 bases between the germline ends. This CDR3 has 14 amino acids. In DNA form, the CDR3 reads TGTGCCAGTGTGTGGGGGGTGCAAAGCGAGACCCAGTACTTC. It is translated as CASVWGVQSETQYF.

This clone occurred a few times. The chain employs TRBV5-1 and TRBJ2-5; 7 positions match TRBD2. The CDR3 covers 13 residues. The junction had 3 bases not matched to a gene; V was cut back by 7 bases and J by 0 bases. Looked up from germline, CDR1 is SGHRS and CDR2 is YFSETQ. The DNA for the CDR3 is TGCGCCAGCCGCCGGGGGGACCAAGAGACCCAGTACTTC. This translates into CASRRGDQETQYF.

CDR3 in amino acids: CASTDREHQPQHF. DNA for the CDR3: TGTGCCAGCACTGACAGGGAGCACCAGCCCCAGCATTTT. V and J are TRBV2 and TRBJ1-5, with 7 nucleotides matching TRBD1. J lost 7 bases, V lost 7 bases, and 7 bases had no gene match. This CDR3 contains 13 residues. Per the germline V gene, CDR1 is SNHLY and CDR2 is FYNNEI.

The chain couples TRBV6-5 to TRBJ2-7; 9 nucleotides agree with TRBD1. The CDR3 is 14 residues long. V was pared by 5 bases and J by 7 bases, with 9 bases of the junction left unmatched. The germline gives CDR1 MNHEY, CDR2 SVGAGI. The CDR3 DNA sequence: TGTGCCAGCAGTAAGGACAGGGGAGGAGGGGAGCAGTACTTC. It yields the protein CASSKDRGGGEQYF.

The chain couples TRBV5-1 to TRBJ2-5; TRBD2 aligns across 13 bases. Trimming removed 0 bases from V and 5 bases from J; junction bases left unmatched: 4. The germline CDR1 and CDR2 sequences are SGHRS and YFSETQ. The CDR3 length is 16 residues. CDR3 nucleotide sequence: TGCGCCAGCAGCTTGGACCGACTAGCGGGGGGTGAGACCCAGTACTTC. Protein sequence: CASSLDRLAGGETQYF.

The chain has TRBV5-1 and TRBJ2-5; 7 bases map to TRBD1. The J segment lost 4 bases and the V segment lost 4 bases, leaving 7 bases of the junction unmatched. Germline CDR1 and CDR2: SGHRS and YFSETQ. The CDR3 is 14 residues long. CDR3 amino acids: CASSQGEVRETQYF. The CDR3, as DNA: TGCGCCAGCAGCCAGGGGGAAGTGAGAGAGACCCAGTACTTC.

This sequence joins TRBV7-2 and TRBJ2-7; tentative D call: TRBD1 (7 bases). The CDR3 length is 16 residues. V lost 4 bases and J lost 3, with 19 bases in between. CDR1 SGHTA and CDR2 FQGNSA come from the germline V gene. CDR3 DNA: TGTGCCAGCAGCTCCATCGTCGCAGGGGGGCTCTACGAGCAGTACTTC. It is translated as CASSSIVAGGLYEQYF.

This clone has a handful of counts. This chain joins TRBV7-3 and TRBJ2-3, with no clear D. Trimming pared 2 bases from V and 7 bases from J, leaving 13 bases between. This CDR3 has 14 residues. Germline V gives CDR1 SGHTA, CDR2 FQGTGA. CDR3 DNA: TGTGCCAGCAGCTTATCCTCGAGTGGGAATACGCAGTATTTT. The encoded protein is CASSLSSSGNTQYF.

The CDR3 DNA sequence: TGTGCCAGCGGAACAACAGTTTCAGATACGCAGTATTTT. It encodes CASGTTVSDTQYF. The V gene is TRBV2, the J gene TRBJ2-3, with D unclear. This CDR3 has 13 residues. Trimming removed 8 bases at V and 4 bases at J, with 13 bases between. Per the germline V gene, CDR1 is SNHLY and CDR2 is FYNNEI.

The chain combines TRBV7-2 with TRBJ2-7; 15 bases map to TRBD2. V shed 5 bases and J 3 bases; nucleotides not matched to a gene: 2. The CDR3 length is 15 residues. Germline loops: CDR1 SGHTA, CDR2 FQGNSA. The CDR3 nucleotides are TGTGCCAGCAGCCGGACTAGCGGGGGGGGCTACGAGCAGTACTTC. It translates to CASSRTSGGGYEQYF.

The gene calls are TRBV12-5 and TRBJ1-2; TRBD1 agrees at 7 bases. CDR1 and CDR2 (germline): LGHNT, FRNRAP. The CDR3 runs 15 residues. The ends lost 0 bases at V and 5 bases at J; junction bases unmatched: 6. The CDR3 DNA sequence: TGTGCTAGTGGTTTGGTACCCGGGACAGCTTATGGCTACACCTTC. The encoded protein is CASGLVPGTAYGYTF.

Turning to this clone: At one end, the junction sequence differs from germline, possibly due to a read error. The rearrangement joins TRBV29-1 to TRBJ1-1; unclear D gene. This CDR3 is 10 amino acids long. CDR1 is SQVTM and CDR2 is ANQGSEA in the germline V gene. The CDR3 region is CSLDNTEAFF. The CDR3 coding sequence is TGCAGCCTTGACAACACTGAAGCTTTCTTT.

The rearrangement joins TRBV7-9 to TRBJ1-5; tentatively, D is TRBD1 (5 bases). This CDR3 is built from 16 residues. In germline, CDR1 is SEHNR, CDR2 FQNEAQ (reference sequence). V lost 1 base to trimming and J lost 6 bases, with 16 bases between them. The CDR3 sequence: CASSLGDRDTPQPQHF. Here the CDR3 DNA reads TGTGCCAGCAGCTTAGGTGACAGAGACACACCTCAGCCCCAGCATTTT.

In this sample, this clone turned up a few times. The chain carries TRBV10-3 and TRBJ1-2; D is ambiguous. CDR1 is ENHRY and CDR2 is SYGVKD in the germline V gene. Trimming cost V 7 bases and J 0 bases, with 9 bases left between them. The CDR3 has 13 residues. CDR3 DNA: TGTGCCATCAATATGGAACCTAACTATGGCTACACCTTC. Translating it yields CAINMEPNYGYTF.

The genes are TRBV28 and TRBJ1-2; D uncertain. The CDR3 runs to 13 residues. Germline values: CDR1 MDHEN, CDR2 SYDVKM. V was clipped by 6 bases and J by 2 bases, with 10 bases between them. CDR3 sequence (DNA): TGTGCCAGCAGAGGACGGCTAAACTATGGCTACACCTTC. As protein: CASRGRLNYGYTF.

CDR3 nucleotide sequence: TGCGCCACTTCACAGAACATGAACACTGAAGCTTTCTTT. Residues: CATSQNMNTEAFF. The chain carries TRBV10-1 and TRBJ1-1; no reliable D call. Trimming removed 10 bases from V and 0 bases from J, with 12 bases in between. Germline CDR1 is WNHNN and CDR2 is SYGVQD (reference sequence). This CDR3 comprises 13 residues.

The chain uses TRBV6-1 and TRBJ2-3, with 10 bases identical to TRBD1. The CDR3 sequence is 14 residues long. V trimming: 7 bases; J trimming: 7 bases; junction bases outside the gene matches: 8. CDR1 is MNHNS, CDR2 SASEGT, per germline. The CDR3 DNA reads TGTGCCAGCACTCCTGGGACAGGGGAATATACGCAGTATTTT. Its translation is CASTPGTGEYTQYF.

Only a few counts were recorded for this clone. This chain links TRBV7-8 with TRBJ1-1; D not certain. This CDR3 contains 15 residues. Trimming removed 1 base from V and 3 bases from J, with 12 bases in between. CDR1 is SGHVS and CDR2 is FQNEAQ in the germline V gene. The CDR3 DNA sequence: TGTGCCAGCAGCTTAGGTGATTGGGATTACACTGAAGCTTTCTTT. Protein sequence: CASSLGDWDYTEAFF. Based on the CDR3 plus reference TRBV7-8 and TRBJ1-1, the full variable domain is GAGVSQSPRYKVAKRGQDVALRCDPISGHVSLFWYQQALGQGPEFLTYFQNEAQLDKSGLPSDRFFAERPEGSVSTLKIQRTQQEDSAVYLCASSLGDWDYTEAFFGQGTRLTVV.

The chain joins TRBV28 to TRBJ2-6; weak D call: TRBD2 (5 bases). CDR3 length: 15 residues. Germline CDR1 reads MDHEN; CDR2 reads SYDVKM. Trimming took off 5 bases at V and 0 bases at J, with 8 bases between the two ends. CDR3 amino acids: CASSLEGSGANVLTF. CDR3 in DNA: TGTGCCAGCAGTCTAGAGGGCTCTGGGGCCAACGTCCTGACTTTC.